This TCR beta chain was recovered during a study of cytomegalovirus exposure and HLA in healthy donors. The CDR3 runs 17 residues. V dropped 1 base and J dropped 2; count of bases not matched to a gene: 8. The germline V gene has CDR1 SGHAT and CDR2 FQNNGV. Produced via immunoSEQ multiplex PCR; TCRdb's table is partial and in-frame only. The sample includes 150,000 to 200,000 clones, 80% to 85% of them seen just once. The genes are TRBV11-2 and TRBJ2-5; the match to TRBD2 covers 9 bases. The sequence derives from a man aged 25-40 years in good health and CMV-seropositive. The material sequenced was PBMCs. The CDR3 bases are TGTGCCAGCAGCTTAGGTAGCGGGGGCACCCGACAAGAGACCCAGTACTTC. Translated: CASSLGSGGTRQETQYF.